This TCR beta chain was captured by sequencing in a study of blood T cell repertoires in COVID-19. Study overall: The United States, Italy and Spain provided the acute and convalescent COVID-19 samples. The analysed material was cDNA or gDNA that came from T cells, B-cell-depleted T cells, or PBMCs.

In the study's own analysis: Nucleated cell counts were estimated from reference gene primer amplification. Method: immunoSEQ multiplex PCR; TCRdb's copy keeps in-frame clones and lacks some. V, J and clone size are those of that table, while D and trimming were read from the DNA. The table has 200,000 to 300,000 clones, around 80% seen once. V was cut by 3 bases and J by 3 bases, with 17 bases left in between. This CDR3 spans 17 amino acids. Per germline, CDR1 MNHEY and CDR2 SMNVEV (reference sequence). The rearrangement links TRBV27 to TRBJ2-2, with a weak D call TRBD2 (7 bases). Sample: peripheral blood. The origin of this receptor is a man aged 55-75 years with acute or convalescent COVID-19. CDR3 bases: TGTGCCAGCAGTTTCCTGCGCGGGGGCCGACACACCGGGGAGCTGTTTTTT. Protein sequence: CASSFLRGGRHTGELFF.